What follows is one T cell receptor (beta chain) and its context. Seattle's cohort entered during active infection and was followed longitudinally. The sample comes from a study of blood T cell repertoires in COVID-19. Deletions cut 7 bases from V and 2 bases from J, with 9 bases between. Looked up from germline, CDR1 is SGDLS and CDR2 is YYNGEE. This CDR3 is built from 13 residues. Generated by immunoSEQ multiplex PCR, the TCRdb table keeps only in-frame clones and is missing some. Of 250,000 or so clones listed, almost 90% were seen once; the top ten hold under 2.5%. The receptor was isolated from a woman aged 60 to 75 with COVID-19, enrolled during active disease. The V call is TRBV9, the J call TRBJ2-2; a weak D match, TRBD1 (5 bases). Sequencing was carried out using peripheral blood. DNA of the CDR3: TGTGCCAGCGGGGCTTCTAACACCGGGGAGCTGTTTTTT. This codes for CASGASNTGELFF.